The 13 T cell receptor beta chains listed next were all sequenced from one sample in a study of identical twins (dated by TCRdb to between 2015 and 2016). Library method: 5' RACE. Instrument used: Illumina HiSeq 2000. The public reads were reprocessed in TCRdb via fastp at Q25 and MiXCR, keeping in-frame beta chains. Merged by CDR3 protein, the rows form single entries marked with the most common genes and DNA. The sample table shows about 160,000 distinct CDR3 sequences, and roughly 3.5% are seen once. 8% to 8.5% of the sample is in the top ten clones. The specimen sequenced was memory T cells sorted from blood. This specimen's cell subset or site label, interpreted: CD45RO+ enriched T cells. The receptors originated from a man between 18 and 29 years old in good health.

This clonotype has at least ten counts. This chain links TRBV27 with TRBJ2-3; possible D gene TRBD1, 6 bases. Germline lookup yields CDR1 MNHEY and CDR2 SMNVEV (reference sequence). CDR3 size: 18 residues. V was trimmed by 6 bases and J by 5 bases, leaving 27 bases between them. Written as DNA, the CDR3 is TGTGCCAGCAGAGTTTCTCCGGCCCGGGACAATCGTAAAGATACGCAGTATTTT. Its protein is CASRVSPARDNRKDTQYF.

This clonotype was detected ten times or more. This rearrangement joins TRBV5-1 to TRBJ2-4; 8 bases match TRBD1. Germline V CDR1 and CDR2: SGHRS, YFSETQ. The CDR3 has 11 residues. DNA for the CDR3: TGCCCACAGGGGGATTGTGACATTCAGTACTTC. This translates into CPQGDCDIQYF.

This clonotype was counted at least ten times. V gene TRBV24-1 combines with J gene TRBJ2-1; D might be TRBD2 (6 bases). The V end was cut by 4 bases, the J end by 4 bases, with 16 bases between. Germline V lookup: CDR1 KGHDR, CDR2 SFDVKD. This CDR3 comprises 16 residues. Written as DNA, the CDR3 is TGTGCCACCAGTGAACGAGGACCGGGGAGGTACAATGAGCAGTTCTTC. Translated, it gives CATSERGPGRYNEQFF.

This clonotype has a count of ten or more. The CDR3 spells CASSPRRADNSPLHF. The CDR3, as DNA: TGTGCCAGCAGCCCCAGGCGGGCAGATAATTCACCCCTCCACTTT. This chain links TRBV7-9 with TRBJ1-6; D not certain. Deletions cut 5 bases from V and 5 bases from J, with 13 bases between. This CDR3 is built from 15 residues. Germline V lookup: CDR1 SEHNR, CDR2 FQNEAQ (reference sequence).

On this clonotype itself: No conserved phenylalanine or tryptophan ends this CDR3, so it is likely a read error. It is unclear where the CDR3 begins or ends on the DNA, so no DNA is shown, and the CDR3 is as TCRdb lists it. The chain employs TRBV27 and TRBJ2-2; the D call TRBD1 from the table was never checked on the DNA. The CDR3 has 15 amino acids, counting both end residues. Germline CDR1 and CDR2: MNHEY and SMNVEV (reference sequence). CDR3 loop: CASRTTGTNTGELFA.

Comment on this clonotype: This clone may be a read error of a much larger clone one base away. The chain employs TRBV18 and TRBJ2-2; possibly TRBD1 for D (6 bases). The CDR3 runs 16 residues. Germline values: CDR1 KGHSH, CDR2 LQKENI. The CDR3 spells CASSTDTGTNTGELVF. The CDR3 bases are TGTGCCAGCTCGACGGATACCGGGACAAACACCGGGGAGCTGGTTTTT.

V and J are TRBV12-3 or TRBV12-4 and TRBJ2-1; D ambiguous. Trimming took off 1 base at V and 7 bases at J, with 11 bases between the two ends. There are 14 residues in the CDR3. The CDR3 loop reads CASSLEVSSNEQFF. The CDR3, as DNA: TGTGCCAGCAGTTTAGAGGTTTCTTCAAATGAGCAGTTCTTC.

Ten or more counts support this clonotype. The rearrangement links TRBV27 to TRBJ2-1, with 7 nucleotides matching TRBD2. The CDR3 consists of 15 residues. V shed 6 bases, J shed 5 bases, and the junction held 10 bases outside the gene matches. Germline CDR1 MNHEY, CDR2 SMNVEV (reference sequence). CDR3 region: CASSVRTRGHNEQFF. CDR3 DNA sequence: TGTGCCAGCAGCGTGCGGACTAGGGGCCACAATGAGCAGTTCTTC.

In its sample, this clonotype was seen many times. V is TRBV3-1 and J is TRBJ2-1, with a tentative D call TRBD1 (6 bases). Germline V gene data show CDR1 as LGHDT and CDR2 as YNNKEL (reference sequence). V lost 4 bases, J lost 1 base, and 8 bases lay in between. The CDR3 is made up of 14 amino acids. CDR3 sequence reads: CASSPGVSYNEQFF. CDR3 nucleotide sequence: TGTGCCAGCAGCCCAGGGGTTTCCTACAATGAGCAGTTCTTC.

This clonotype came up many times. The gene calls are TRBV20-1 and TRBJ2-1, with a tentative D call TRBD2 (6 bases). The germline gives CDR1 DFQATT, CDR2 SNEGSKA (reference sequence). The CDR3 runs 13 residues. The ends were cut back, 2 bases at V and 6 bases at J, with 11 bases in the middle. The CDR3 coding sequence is TGCAGTGCTAGACCGACTAGTTTCAATGAGCAGTTCTTC. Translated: CSARPTSFNEQFF.

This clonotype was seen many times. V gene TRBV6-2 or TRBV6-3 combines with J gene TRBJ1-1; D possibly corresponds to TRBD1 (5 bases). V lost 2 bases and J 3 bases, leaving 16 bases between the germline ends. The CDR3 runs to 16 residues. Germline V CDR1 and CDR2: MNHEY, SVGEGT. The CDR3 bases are TGTGCCAGCAGTTACCGTCGGGGCATGATCGACACTGAAGCTTTCTTT. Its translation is CASSYRRGMIDTEAFF.

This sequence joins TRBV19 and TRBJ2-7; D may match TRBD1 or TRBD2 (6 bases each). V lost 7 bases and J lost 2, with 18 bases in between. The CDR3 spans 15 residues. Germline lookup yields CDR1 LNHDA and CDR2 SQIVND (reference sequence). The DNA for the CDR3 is TGTGCCAGTACCTATTCCTCCGGGGGCCCCTACGAGCAGTACTTC. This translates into CASTYSSGGPYEQYF.

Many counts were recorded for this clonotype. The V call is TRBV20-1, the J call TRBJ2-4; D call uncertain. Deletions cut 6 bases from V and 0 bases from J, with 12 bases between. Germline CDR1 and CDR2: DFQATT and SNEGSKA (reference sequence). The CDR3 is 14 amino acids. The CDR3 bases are TGCAGTGCCGGAAGGCGGCTAGCCAAAAACATTCAGTACTTC. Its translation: CSAGRRLAKNIQYF.